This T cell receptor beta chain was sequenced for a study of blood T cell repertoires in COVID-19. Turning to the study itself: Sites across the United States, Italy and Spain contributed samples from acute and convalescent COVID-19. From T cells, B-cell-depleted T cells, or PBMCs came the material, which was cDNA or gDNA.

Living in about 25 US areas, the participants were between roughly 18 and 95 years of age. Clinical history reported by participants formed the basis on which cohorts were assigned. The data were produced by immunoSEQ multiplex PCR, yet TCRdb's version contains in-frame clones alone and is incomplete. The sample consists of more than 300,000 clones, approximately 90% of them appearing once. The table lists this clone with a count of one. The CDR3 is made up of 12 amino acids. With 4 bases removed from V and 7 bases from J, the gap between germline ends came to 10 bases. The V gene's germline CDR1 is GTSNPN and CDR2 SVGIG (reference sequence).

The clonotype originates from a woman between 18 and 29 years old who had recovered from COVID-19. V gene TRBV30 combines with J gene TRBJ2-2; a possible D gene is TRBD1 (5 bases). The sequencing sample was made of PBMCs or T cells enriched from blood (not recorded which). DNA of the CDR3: TGTGCCTGGACCGACAGTGGCGGGGAGCTGTTTTTT. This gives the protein CAWTDSGGELFF.